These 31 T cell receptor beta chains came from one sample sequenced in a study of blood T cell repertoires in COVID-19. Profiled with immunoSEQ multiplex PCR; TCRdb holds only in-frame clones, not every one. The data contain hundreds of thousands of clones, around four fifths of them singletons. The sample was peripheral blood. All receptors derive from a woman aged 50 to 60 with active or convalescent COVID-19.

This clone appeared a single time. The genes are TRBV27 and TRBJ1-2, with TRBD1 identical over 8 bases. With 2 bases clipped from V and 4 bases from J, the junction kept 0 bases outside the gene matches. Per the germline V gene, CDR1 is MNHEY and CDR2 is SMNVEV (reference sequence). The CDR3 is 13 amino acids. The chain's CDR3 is CASSLTGGYGYTF. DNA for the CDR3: TGTGCCAGCAGTTTAACAGGGGGCTATGGCTACACCTTC.

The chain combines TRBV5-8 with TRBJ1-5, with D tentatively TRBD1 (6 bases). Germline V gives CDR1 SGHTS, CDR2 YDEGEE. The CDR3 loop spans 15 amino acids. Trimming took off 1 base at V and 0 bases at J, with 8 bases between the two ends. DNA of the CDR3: TGTGCCAGCAGCTTGACAGGGCCTAGCAATCAGCCCCAGCATTTT. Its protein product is CASSLTGPSNQPQHF. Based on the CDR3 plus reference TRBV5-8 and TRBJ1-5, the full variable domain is EAGVTQSPTHLIKTRGQQATLRCSPISGHTSVYWYQQALGLGLQFLLWYDEGEERNRGNFPPRFSGRQFPNYSSELNVNALELEDSALYLCASSLTGPSNQPQHFGDGTRLSIL.

The CDR3 DNA reads as TGTGCCAGCAGTCCCTCGGGATCCTCGGGCTACACCTTC. Its protein product is CASSPSGSSGYTF. V is TRBV27 and J is TRBJ1-2; no reliable D call. This CDR3 has 13 residues. Germline-derived CDR1 and CDR2 are MNHEY and SMNVEV (reference sequence). V was pared by 5 bases and J by 8 bases, with 15 bases between.

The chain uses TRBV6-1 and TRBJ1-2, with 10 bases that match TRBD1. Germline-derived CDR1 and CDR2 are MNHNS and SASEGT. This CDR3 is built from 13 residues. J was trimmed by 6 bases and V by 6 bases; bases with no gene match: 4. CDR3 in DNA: TGTGCCAGCAGGGGACAGGGGCTTCATGGCTACACCTTC. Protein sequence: CASRGQGLHGYTF.

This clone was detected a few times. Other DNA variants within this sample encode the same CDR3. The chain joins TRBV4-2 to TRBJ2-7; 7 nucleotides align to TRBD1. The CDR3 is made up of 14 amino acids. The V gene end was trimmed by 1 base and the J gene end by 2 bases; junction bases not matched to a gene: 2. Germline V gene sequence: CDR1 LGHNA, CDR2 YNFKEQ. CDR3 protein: CASSQGQGTYEQYF. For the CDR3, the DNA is TGTGCCAGCAGCCAAGGACAGGGTACCTACGAGCAGTACTTC.

The CDR3 DNA is TGTGCCAGCAGCGTATCCAGCGGCATGGGCAATCAGCCCCAGCATTTT. Its translation: CASSVSSGMGNQPQHF. The rearrangement uses TRBV9 and TRBJ1-5; D is undetermined. With 1 base removed from V and 2 bases from J, the gap between germline ends came to 13 bases. There are 16 residues in the CDR3. Germline CDR1 SGDLS, CDR2 YYNGEE.

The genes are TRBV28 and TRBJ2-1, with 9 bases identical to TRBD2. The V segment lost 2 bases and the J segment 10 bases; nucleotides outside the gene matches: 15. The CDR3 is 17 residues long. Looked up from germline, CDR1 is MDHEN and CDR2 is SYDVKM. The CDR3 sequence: CASSLGGLAVARREQFF. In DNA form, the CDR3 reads TGTGCCAGCAGTTTAGGGGGACTAGCCGTGGCACGGCGGGAGCAGTTCTTC.

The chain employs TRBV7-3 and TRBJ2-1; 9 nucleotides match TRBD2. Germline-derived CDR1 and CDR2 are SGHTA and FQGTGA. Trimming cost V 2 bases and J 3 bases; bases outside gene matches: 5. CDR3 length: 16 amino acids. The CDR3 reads CASSLGGRADYNEQFF. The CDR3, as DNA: TGTGCCAGCAGCTTAGGCGGGAGGGCCGACTACAATGAGCAGTTCTTC. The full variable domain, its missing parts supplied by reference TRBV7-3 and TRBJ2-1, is GAGVSQTPSNKVTEKGKYVELRCDPISGHTALYWYRQSLGQGPEFLIYFQGTGAADDSGLPNDRFFAVRPEGSVSTLKIQRTERGDSAVYLCASSLGGRADYNEQFFGPGTRLTVL.

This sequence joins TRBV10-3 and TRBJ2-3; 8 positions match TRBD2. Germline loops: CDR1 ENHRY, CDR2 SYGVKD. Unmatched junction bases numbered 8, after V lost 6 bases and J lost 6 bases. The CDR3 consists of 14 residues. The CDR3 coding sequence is TGTGCCATCAGGTCAGGCGGGAGGTGGGATACGCAGTATTTT. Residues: CAIRSGGRWDTQYF.

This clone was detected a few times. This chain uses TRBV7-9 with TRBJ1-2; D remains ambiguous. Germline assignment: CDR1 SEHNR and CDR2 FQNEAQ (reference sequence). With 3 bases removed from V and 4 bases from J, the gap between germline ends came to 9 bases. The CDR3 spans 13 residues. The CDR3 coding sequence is TGTGCCAGCAGCTTTCCAGACTCCTATGGCTACACCTTC. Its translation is CASSFPDSYGYTF.

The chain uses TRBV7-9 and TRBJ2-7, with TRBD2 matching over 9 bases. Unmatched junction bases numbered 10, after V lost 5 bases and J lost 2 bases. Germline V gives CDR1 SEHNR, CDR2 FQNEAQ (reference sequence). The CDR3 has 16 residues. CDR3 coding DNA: TGTGCCAGCAGCCCCCTGGGCGGGAGGGCCGCCTACGAGCAGTACTTC. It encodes CASSPLGGRAAYEQYF.

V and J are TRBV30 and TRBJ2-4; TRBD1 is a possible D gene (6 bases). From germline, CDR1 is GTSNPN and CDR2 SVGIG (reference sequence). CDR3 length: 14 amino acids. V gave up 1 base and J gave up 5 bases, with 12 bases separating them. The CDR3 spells CAWSAGWGQNIQYF. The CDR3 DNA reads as TGTGCCTGGAGTGCGGGCTGGGGGCAAAACATTCAGTACTTC.

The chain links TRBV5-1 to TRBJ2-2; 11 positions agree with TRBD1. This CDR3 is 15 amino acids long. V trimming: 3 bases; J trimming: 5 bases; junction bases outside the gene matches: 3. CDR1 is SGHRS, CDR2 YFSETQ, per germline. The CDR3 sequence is CASSSGTGGTGELFF. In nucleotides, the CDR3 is TGCGCCAGCAGCTCAGGGACAGGGGGGACCGGGGAGCTGTTTTTT. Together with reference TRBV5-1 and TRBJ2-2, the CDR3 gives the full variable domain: KAGVTQTPRYLIKTRGQQVTLSCSPISGHRSVSWYQQTPGQGLQFLFEYFSETQRNKGNFPGRFSGRQFSNSRSEMNVSTLELGDSALYLCASSSGTGGTGELFFGEGSRLTVL.

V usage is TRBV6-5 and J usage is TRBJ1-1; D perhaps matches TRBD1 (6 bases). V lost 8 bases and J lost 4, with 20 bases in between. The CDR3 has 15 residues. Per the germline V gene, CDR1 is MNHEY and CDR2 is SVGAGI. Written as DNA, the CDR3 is TGTGCCAGCCTAGGGGGTCGGTCGGCGTTCACTGAAGCTTTCTTT. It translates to CASLGGRSAFTEAFF.

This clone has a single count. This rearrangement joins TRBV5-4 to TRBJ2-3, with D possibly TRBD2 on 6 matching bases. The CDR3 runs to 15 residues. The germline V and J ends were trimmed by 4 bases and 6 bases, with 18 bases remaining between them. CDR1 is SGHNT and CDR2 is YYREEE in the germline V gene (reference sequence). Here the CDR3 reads CASSTTGLRRDTQYF. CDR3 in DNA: TGTGCCAGCAGCACAACGGGACTGCGTAGGGATACGCAGTATTTT. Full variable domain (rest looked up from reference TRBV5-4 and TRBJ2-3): ETGVTQSPTHLIKTRGQQVTLRCSSQSGHNTVSWYQQALGQGPQFIFQYYREEENGRGNFPPRFSGLQFPNYSSELNVNALELDDSALYLCASSTTGLRRDTQYFGPGTRLTVL.

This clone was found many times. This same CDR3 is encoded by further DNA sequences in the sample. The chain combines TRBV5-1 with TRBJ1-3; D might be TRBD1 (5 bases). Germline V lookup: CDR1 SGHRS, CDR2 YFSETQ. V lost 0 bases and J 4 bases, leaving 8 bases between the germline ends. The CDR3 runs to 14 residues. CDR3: CASSLAGYGNTIYF. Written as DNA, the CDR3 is TGCGCCAGCAGCTTGGCAGGGTACGGAAACACCATATATTTT.

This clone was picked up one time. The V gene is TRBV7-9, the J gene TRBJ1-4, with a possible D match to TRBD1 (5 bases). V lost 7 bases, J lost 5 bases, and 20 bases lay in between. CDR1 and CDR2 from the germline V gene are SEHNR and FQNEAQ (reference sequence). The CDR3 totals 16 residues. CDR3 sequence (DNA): TGTGCCAGCACCTCAGGGCGGCAGGGCCTGAATGAAAAACTGTTTTTT. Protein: CASTSGRQGLNEKLFF.

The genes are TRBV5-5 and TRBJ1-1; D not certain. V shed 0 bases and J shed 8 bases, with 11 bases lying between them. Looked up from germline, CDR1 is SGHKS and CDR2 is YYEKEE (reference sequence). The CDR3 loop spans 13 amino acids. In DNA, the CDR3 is TGTGCCAGCAGCTTGGGAAAATTTACAGAAGCTTTCTTT. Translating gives CASSLGKFTEAFF.

CDR3 sequence reads: CASSVTGQQTQYF. CDR3 nucleotide sequence: TGTGCCAGCAGCGTAACGGGACAGCAGACCCAGTACTTC. V usage is TRBV9 and J usage is TRBJ2-5; 7 bases map to TRBD1. The ends lost 1 base at V and 6 bases at J; junction bases unmatched: 3. CDR3 length: 13 residues. Per germline, CDR1 SGDLS and CDR2 YYNGEE.

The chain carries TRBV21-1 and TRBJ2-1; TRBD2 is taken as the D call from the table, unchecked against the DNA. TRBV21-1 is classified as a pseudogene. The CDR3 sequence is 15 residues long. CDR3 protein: CARVCKRYSYNEQFF. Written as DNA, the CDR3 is TGTGCCAGGGTTTGCAAGCGGTACTCCTACAATGAGCAGTTCTTC.

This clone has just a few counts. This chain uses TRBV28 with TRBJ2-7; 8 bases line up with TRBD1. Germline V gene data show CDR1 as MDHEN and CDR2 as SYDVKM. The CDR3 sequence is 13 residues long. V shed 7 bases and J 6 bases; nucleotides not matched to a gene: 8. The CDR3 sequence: CASTLRDRLEQYF. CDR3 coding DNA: TGTGCCAGCACCCTAAGGGACAGGCTCGAGCAGTACTTC.

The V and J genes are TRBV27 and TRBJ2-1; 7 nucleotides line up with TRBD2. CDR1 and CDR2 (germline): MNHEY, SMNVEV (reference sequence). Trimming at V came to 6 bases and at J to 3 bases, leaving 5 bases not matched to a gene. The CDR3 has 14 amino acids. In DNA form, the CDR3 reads TGTGCCAGCAGCCGGGACTACCTCTACAATGAGCAGTTCTTC. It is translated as CASSRDYLYNEQFF.

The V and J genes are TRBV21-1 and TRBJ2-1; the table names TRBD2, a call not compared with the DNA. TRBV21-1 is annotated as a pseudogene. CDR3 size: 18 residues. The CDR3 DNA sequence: TGTGCCAGCAGCAAAGCCCGGAGGGCCCTTGACTCCTACAATGAGCAGTTCTTC. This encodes CASSKARRALDSYNEQFF.

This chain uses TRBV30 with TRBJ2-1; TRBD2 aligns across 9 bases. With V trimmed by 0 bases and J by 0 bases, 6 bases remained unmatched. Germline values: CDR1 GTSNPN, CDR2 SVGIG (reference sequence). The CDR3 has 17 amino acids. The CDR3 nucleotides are TGTGCCTGGAGTGTACGCCCTAGCGGGATCTCCTACAATGAGCAGTTCTTC. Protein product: CAWSVRPSGISYNEQFF. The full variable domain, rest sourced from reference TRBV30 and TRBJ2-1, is SQTIHQWPATLVQPVGSPLSLECTVEGTSNPNLYWYRQAAGRGLQLLFYSVGIGQISSEVPQNLSASRPQDRQFILSSKKLLLSDSGFYLCAWSVRPSGISYNEQFFGPGTRLTVL.

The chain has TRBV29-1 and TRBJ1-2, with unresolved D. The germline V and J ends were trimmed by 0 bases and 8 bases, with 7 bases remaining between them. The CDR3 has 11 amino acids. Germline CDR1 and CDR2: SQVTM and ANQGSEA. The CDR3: CSVEEVRGYTF. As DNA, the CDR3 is TGCAGCGTTGAAGAGGTGCGGGGCTACACCTTC.

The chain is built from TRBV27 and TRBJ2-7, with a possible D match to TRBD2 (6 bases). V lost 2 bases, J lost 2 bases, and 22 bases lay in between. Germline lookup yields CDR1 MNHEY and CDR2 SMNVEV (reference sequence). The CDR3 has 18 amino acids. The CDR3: CASSLHMRAGLSPYEQYF. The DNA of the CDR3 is TGTGCCAGCAGTTTACATATGCGGGCGGGACTCTCGCCCTACGAGCAGTACTTC.

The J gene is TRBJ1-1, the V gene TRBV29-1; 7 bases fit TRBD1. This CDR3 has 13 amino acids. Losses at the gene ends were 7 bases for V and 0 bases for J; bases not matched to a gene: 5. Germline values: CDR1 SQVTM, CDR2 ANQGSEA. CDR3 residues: CSAGTVLNTEAFF. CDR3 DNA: TGCAGCGCTGGGACAGTTCTGAACACTGAAGCTTTCTTT.

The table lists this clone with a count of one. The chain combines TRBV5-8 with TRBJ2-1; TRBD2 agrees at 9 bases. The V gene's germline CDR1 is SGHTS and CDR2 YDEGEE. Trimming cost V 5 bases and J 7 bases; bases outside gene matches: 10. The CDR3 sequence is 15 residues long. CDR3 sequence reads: CASRPGLAGLNEQFF. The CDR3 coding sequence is TGTGCCAGCAGGCCGGGGCTAGCGGGACTGAATGAGCAGTTCTTC. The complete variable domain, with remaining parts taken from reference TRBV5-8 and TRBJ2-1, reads EAGVTQSPTHLIKTRGQQATLRCSPISGHTSVYWYQQALGLGLQFLLWYDEGEERNRGNFPPRFSGRQFPNYSSELNVNALELEDSALYLCASRPGLAGLNEQFFGPGTRLTVL.

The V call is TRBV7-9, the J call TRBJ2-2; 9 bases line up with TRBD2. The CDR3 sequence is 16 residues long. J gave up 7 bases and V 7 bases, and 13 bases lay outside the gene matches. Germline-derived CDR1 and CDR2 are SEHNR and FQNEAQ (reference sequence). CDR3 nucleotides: TGTGCCAGCATCTACCGTAGTAGCGGGAGTTTCGGGGAGCTGTTTTTT. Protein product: CASIYRSSGSFGELFF. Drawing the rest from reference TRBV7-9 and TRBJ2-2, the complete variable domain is DTGVSQNPRHKITKRGQNVTFRCDPISEHNRLYWYRQTLGQGPEFLTYFQNEAQLEKSRLLSDRFSAERPKGSFSTLEIQRTEQGDSAMYLCASIYRSSGSFGELFFGEGSRLTVL.

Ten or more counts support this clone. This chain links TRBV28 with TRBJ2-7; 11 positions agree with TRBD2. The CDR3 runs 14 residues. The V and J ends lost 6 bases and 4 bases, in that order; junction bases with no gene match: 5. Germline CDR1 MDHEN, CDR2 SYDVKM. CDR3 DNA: TGTGCCAGCAGGGCTAGCGGGAGGCTGTACGAGCAGTACTTC. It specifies CASRASGRLYEQYF.

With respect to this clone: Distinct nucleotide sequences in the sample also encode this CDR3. CDR3 DNA sequence: TGTGCCAGCAGCCTGACAGGATCGAACACCGGGGAGCTGTTTTTT. This codes for CASSLTGSNTGELFF. The chain couples TRBV5-6 to TRBJ2-2; the D gene is possibly TRBD1 (6 bases). Germline values: CDR1 SGHDT, CDR2 YYEEEE. There are 15 residues in the CDR3. V shed 4 bases and J shed 0 bases, with 10 bases lying between them.